Listed below are T cell receptor beta chains from one sample, sequenced in a study of cytomegalovirus exposure and HLA in healthy donors. The assay was immunoSEQ multiplex PCR, and TCRdb's table has in-frame clones only and misses some. This table holds tens of thousands of clones, 75% to 85% found once. Sequencing used PBMCs. These TCRs come from a man aged 45-65 years in good health and CMV-seropositive. Each CDR3 is given with its conserved first and last residue. D genes are given only for firm matches. The listing skips clone size in some rows; elsewhere it reads once, few, many or a size class.

J: TRBJ1-2; size: -; D: TRBD1; V: TRBV5-1; DNA: TGCGCCAGCAGCTTGGCCGTTTCGCCGACAGGGAAGGACTATGGCTACACCTTC; CDR3: CASSLAVSPTGKDYGYTF
J: TRBJ1-3; size: -; D: -; V: TRBV19; DNA: TGTGCCAGTAGTATTGTAGGGGCAGGGGCTGGAAACACCATATATTTT; CDR3: CASSIVGAGAGNTIYF
J: TRBJ2-1; size: -; D: TRBD1; V: TRBV9; DNA: TGTGCCAGCAGCGGGGGCCGGGACAGCTCCTACAATGAGCAGTTCTTC; CDR3: CASSGGRDSSYNEQFF
J: TRBJ2-7; size: once; D: TRBD1; V: TRBV6-5; DNA: TGTGCCAGCAATCGACAGGGCTTAACCTACGAGCAGTACTTC; CDR3: CASNRQGLTYEQYF
J: TRBJ2-1; size: -; D: TRBD2; V: TRBV27; DNA: TGTGCCAGCAATCTAAGCGGGGGGCGCGTTGAGCAGTTCTTC; CDR3: CASNLSGGRVEQFF
J: TRBJ2-5; size: -; D: TRBD1; V: TRBV2; DNA: TGTGCCAGCAAACCGGGGACAGGTGAAGAGACCCAGTACTTC; CDR3: CASKPGTGEETQYF
J: TRBJ2-1; size: -; D: TRBD2; V: TRBV6-5; DNA: TGTGCCAGCAGATTAGCGGGAGCCAACAATGAGCAGTTCTTC; CDR3: CASRLAGANNEQFF
J: TRBJ2-2; size: -; D: TRBD2; V: TRBV6-1; DNA: TGTGCCAGCAGTGAAGCCCCTCGACTAGCGGAGAACACCGGGGAGCTGTTTTTT; CDR3: CASSEAPRLAENTGELFF
J: TRBJ1-2; size: -; D: -; V: TRBV7-9; DNA: TGTGCCAGCCGCGGAGGGGAGCTTATCTATGGCTACACCTTC; CDR3: CASRGGELIYGYTF
J: TRBJ2-7; size: -; D: TRBD2; V: TRBV6-5; DNA: TGTGCCAGCAGCCGTAGCGGGACCTCCTACGAGCAGTACTTC; CDR3: CASSRSGTSYEQYF
J: TRBJ2-7; size: -; D: TRBD1; V: TRBV7-8; DNA: TGTGCCAGCGATTTACTGACAGGGAAAAACGAGCAGTACTTC; CDR3: CASDLLTGKNEQYF
J: TRBJ2-7; size: -; D: TRBD1; V: TRBV28; DNA: TGTGCCAGCAGTGCGTCCCGACAGGGTTCCTACGAGCAGTACTTC; CDR3: CASSASRQGSYEQYF
J: TRBJ1-1; size: -; D: TRBD1; V: TRBV6-6; DNA: TGTGCCAGCAGTTCCCAGACAGGGGGCACTGAAGCTTTCTTT; CDR3: CASSSQTGGTEAFF
J: TRBJ2-5; size: -; D: -; V: TRBV19; DNA: TGTGCCAGTAGTTCAAAGGTTAGGGGAGAGACCCAGTACTTC; CDR3: CASSSKVRGETQYF
J: TRBJ1-2; size: -; D: TRBD1; V: TRBV6-1; DNA: TGTGCCACCATGAGGGGGCGCGATATCTATGGCTACACCTTC; CDR3: CATMRGRDIYGYTF
J: TRBJ2-3; size: few; D: -; V: TRBV9; DNA: TGTGCCAGCAGCGGGGCCGGGAGAGATACGCAGTATTTT; CDR3: CASSGAGRDTQYF
J: TRBJ2-1; size: few; D: -; V: TRBV6-1; DNA: TGTGCCAGCAGTGAACTTGACATCCCCTACAATGAGCAGTTCTTC; CDR3: CASSELDIPYNEQFF
J: TRBJ1-1; size: -; D: -; V: TRBV18; DNA: TGTGCCAGCTCACCTGGGAGGAGCACTGAAGCTTTCTTT; CDR3: CASSPGRSTEAFF
J: TRBJ1-5; size: -; D: TRBD1; V: TRBV27; DNA: TGTGCCAGCAGCCCGACAGGGGGCGGAAGGCACGTTAGCAATCAGCCCCAGCATTTT; CDR3: CASSPTGGGRHVSNQPQHF
J: TRBJ1-2; size: -; D: -; V: TRBV5-1; DNA: TGCGCCAGCAGCTTAACAGGGTCGGACTATGGCTACACCTTC; CDR3: CASSLTGSDYGYTF
J: TRBJ1-3; size: -; D: -; V: TRBV4-1; DNA: TGCGCCAGCAGCCAAGAGGTTACAGGAAACACCATATATTTT; CDR3: CASSQEVTGNTIYF
J: TRBJ2-7; size: -; D: TRBD1; V: TRBV6-1; DNA: TGTGCCAGCAGTCAGTCCTCGGGACAGCCATGGGAGCAGTACTTC; CDR3: CASSQSSGQPWEQYF
J: TRBJ1-5; size: -; D: -; V: TRBV5-1; DNA: TGCGCCAGCAGCTTTGAGGGCGGGAATCAGCCCCAGCATTTT; CDR3: CASSFEGGNQPQHF
J: TRBJ2-2; size: few; D: TRBD1; V: TRBV6-5; DNA: TGTGCCAGCCGCCCACAGGGGATGACCGGGGAGCTGTTTTTC; CDR3: CASRPQGMTGELFF
J: TRBJ1-2; size: -; D: -; V: TRBV6-1; DNA: TGTGCCAGCTCCCCGGGAACGGGGGTAGGCTACACCTTC; CDR3: CASSPGTGVGYTF
J: TRBJ1-5; size: -; D: TRBD1; V: TRBV29-1; DNA: TGCAGCGTTTCAACCGGGACAGGGGGGACTCAGCCCCAGCATTTT; CDR3: CSVSTGTGGTQPQHF
J: TRBJ1-1; size: -; D: -; V: TRBV4-3; DNA: TGCGCCAGCAGCCAAACCCCAAGGGACACCTACACTGAAGCTTTCTTT; CDR3: CASSQTPRDTYTEAFF
J: TRBJ2-1; size: -; D: TRBD1; V: TRBV11-1; DNA: TGTGCCAGCAGCTTCCGACAGGGGGACTCCTACAATGAGCAGTTCTTC; CDR3: CASSFRQGDSYNEQFF
J: TRBJ2-3; size: -; D: -; V: TRBV7-9; DNA: TGTGCCAGCAGCTTACTCTCACTTTTCCCAGATACGCAGTATTTT; CDR3: CASSLLSLFPDTQYF
J: TRBJ2-7; size: -; D: TRBD1; V: TRBV30; DNA: TGTGCCTGGAGTGCCCGGACAGGAGTAACCTACGAGCAGTACTTC; CDR3: CAWSARTGVTYEQYF
J: TRBJ2-7; size: -; D: TRBD1; V: TRBV6-6; DNA: TGTGCCAGCAGTTACCCCGGGACAGGGGTTGGGTACGAGCAGTACTTC; CDR3: CASSYPGTGVGYEQYF
J: TRBJ1-4; size: few; D: TRBD1; V: TRBV5-1; DNA: TGCGCCAGCAGCTTAGGACAGGGCGCGGAAAAACTGTTTTTT; CDR3: CASSLGQGAEKLFF
J: TRBJ2-1; size: -; D: TRBD2; V: TRBV7-3; DNA: TGTGCCAGCAGCCCTCGGACTAGCGGGGCCTACAATGAGCAGTTCTTC; CDR3: CASSPRTSGAYNEQFF
J: TRBJ2-2; size: -; D: TRBD1; V: TRBV27; DNA: TGTGCCAGCAGTTTATCAGGCGGGACAGGGAAGAACGGGGAGCTGTTTTTT; CDR3: CASSLSGGTGKNGELFF
J: TRBJ2-5; size: -; D: -; V: TRBV5-1; DNA: TGCGCCAGCAGCTACGTACCACGGGAGACCCAGTACTTC; CDR3: CASSYVPRETQYF
J: TRBJ1-6; size: few; D: -; V: TRBV27; DNA: TGTGCCAGCAGTTGGGCGAGGGATAATTCACCCCTCCACTTT; CDR3: CASSWARDNSPLHF
J: TRBJ2-7; size: many; D: TRBD1; V: TRBV5-4; DNA: TGTGCCAGCAGGAATACAGGGGATAAGCAGTACTTC; CDR3: CASRNTGDKQYF
J: TRBJ2-7; size: -; D: -; V: TRBV7-7; DNA: TGTGCCAGCAGCCCCGGGATAAGTTCCTACGAGCAGTACTTC; CDR3: CASSPGISSYEQYF
J: TRBJ1-6; size: -; D: TRBD1; V: TRBV7-2; DNA: TGTGCCAGCAGCTCCAGACAGGGATGGGGTTCACCCCTCCACTTT; CDR3: CASSSRQGWGSPLHF
J: TRBJ2-1; size: -; D: -; V: TRBV4-3; DNA: TGCGCCAGCAGCCAAGATATGATAGCAATAATCTACAATGAGCCGTTCTTC; CDR3: CASSQDMIAIIYNEPFF
J: TRBJ1-2; size: -; D: -; V: TRBV2; DNA: TGTGCCAGCAGTGTAGCGGCGGATTACTATGGCTACACCTTC; CDR3: CASSVAADYYGYTF
J: TRBJ1-2; size: few; D: -; V: TRBV6-1; DNA: TGTGCCAGCAGTGAAGCGCTAGGGGGACCCCACGGCTACACCTTC; CDR3: CASSEALGGPHGYTF
J: TRBJ1-5; size: -; D: TRBD1; V: TRBV19; DNA: TGTGCCAGTACCGACAGGGCTAGTGGGCAGCCCCAGCATTTT; CDR3: CASTDRASGQPQHF
J: TRBJ1-1; size: -; D: TRBD1; V: TRBV6-5; DNA: TGTGCCAGCAGTTCGTCTCGTGACAGGGAGACTGAAGCTTTCTTT; CDR3: CASSSSRDRETEAFF